The clone carrying this T cell receptor (beta chain) was observed many times. This sample is part of a study of blood T cells in healthy people across ages. V lost 7 bases to trimming and J lost 1 base, with 10 bases between them. The CDR3 runs to 13 residues. Primers used in a second PCR of about 7 to 12 cycles were a sample-barcoded 5' primer and a J-beta primer mix. A single record per CDR3 protein comes from TCRdb applying MiXCR to the 5' RACE reads. The sample contains approximately 700,000 distinct CDR3 sequences, approximately 30% of which appear only once. This chain connects TRBV12-3 or TRBV12-4 to TRBJ2-5; D tentatively reads TRBD1 or TRBD2 (6 bases each). Sequenced: blood. The source of this sequence is a woman over 75 in good health. CDR3 sequence (DNA): TGTGCCAGCAACAGGGACTTCCAAGAGACCCAGTACTTC. It encodes CASNRDFQETQYF.